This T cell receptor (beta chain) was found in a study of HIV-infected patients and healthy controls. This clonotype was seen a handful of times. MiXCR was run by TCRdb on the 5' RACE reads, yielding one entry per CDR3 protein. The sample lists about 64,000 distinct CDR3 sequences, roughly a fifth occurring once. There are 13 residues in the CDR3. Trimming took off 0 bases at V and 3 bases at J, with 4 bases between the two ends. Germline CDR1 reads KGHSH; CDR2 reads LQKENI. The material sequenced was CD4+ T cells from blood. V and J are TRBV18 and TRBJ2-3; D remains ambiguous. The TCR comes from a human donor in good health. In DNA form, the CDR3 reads TGTGCCAGCTCACCACCGTGGACAGATACGCAGTATTTT. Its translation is CASSPPWTDTQYF.